The clone carrying this T cell receptor (beta chain) has only one observation. The sample carries other DNA sequences with the same CDR3. Repertoires were generated with immunoSEQ multiplex PCR, while TCRdb's copy carries only in-frame clones and drops some. The top ten clones hold 0.11% to 0.15% of a sample with about 2,500,000 clones, approximately 94% of them seen once. The data were taken from a study of shared clonotypes between healthy human individuals. Germline-derived CDR1 and CDR2 are SEHNR and FQNEAQ (reference sequence). After removal of 6 bases from V and 1 base from J, the junction contained 4 bases not matched to a gene. The CDR3 has 15 amino acids.

V is TRBV7-9 and J is TRBJ2-3; 10 nucleotides agree with TRBD2. The source is a man aged 18 to 30 in good health. The sequenced sample was naive CD4+ T cells sorted from blood. Subset of the sample: CD45RA+ positively selected. Here the CDR3 reads CASSFLAGGTDTQYF. The CDR3 DNA reads as TGTGCCAGCAGTTTTCTAGCGGGGGGCACAGATACGCAGTATTTT.